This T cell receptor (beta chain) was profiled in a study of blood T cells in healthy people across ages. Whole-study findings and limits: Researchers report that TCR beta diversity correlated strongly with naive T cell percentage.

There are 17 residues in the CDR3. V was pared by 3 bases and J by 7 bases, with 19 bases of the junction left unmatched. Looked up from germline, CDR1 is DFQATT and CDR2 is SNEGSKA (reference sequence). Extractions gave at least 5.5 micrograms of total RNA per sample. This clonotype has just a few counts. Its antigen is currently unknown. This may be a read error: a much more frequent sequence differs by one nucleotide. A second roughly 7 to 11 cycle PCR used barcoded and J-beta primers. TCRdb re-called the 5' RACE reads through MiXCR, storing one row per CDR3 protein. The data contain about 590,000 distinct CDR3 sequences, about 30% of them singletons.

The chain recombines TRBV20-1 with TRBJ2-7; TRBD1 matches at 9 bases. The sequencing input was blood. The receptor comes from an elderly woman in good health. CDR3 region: CSASSDLTGTGNNEQYF. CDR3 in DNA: TGCAGTGCTAGTTCCGACTTAACCGGGACAGGGAACAATGAGCAGTACTTC.